Listed below are T cell receptor beta chains from one sample, sequenced in a study of regulatory T cells in long-lasting Graves disease. Each CDR3 protein gets one entry after TCRdb re-called the multiplex PCR reads with MiXCR. The repertoire includes some 470,000 distinct CDR3 sequences, about 22% of them detected once, and 7.1% sits in the top ten. This specimen was peripheral blood mononuclear cells (PBMCs), taken when the disease was refractory, from a patient treated with antithyroid drugs. These receptors all come from a female donor with Graves disease. Both conserved end residues are part of each CDR3. The order of the fields is J gene, D gene, V gene, CDR3 length, clone size, CDR3 protein, CDR3 DNA. The D gene is left open where the match is weak. Only some rows state a clone size, as once, few, many or a class for expanded clones.

J gene: TRBJ2-2; D gene: TRBD2; V gene: TRBV2; CDR3 length: 16; clone size: once; CDR3 protein: CASMKSSGANTGELFF; CDR3 DNA: TGTGCCAGCATGAAGTCTAGCGGCGCGAACACCGGGGAGCTGTTTTTT
J gene: TRBJ1-2; D gene: .; V gene: TRBV29-1; CDR3 length: 13; clone size: few; CDR3 protein: CSVEERENYGYTF; CDR3 DNA: TGCAGCGTTGAAGAAAGGGAGAACTATGGCTACACCTTC
J gene: TRBJ2-5; D gene: .; V gene: TRBV5-1; CDR3 length: 15; clone size: .; CDR3 protein: CASLSEGGIQETQYF; CDR3 DNA: TGCGCCAGCCTAAGTGAGGGGGGTATCCAAGAGACCCAGTACTTC
J gene: TRBJ1-1; D gene: TRBD1; V gene: TRBV7-9; CDR3 length: 14; clone size: few; CDR3 protein: CASSPGQGWSEAFF; CDR3 DNA: TGTGCCAGCAGCCCAGGACAGGGTTGGTCTGAAGCTTTCTTT
J gene: TRBJ2-7; D gene: .; V gene: TRBV3-1; CDR3 length: 14; clone size: few; CDR3 protein: CASSPSLQGYEQYF; CDR3 DNA: TGTGCCAGCAGCCCGTCCCTGCAGGGTTACGAGCAGTACTTC
J gene: TRBJ1-2; D gene: .; V gene: TRBV25-1; CDR3 length: 14; clone size: .; CDR3 protein: CASSTPGTNYGYTF; CDR3 DNA: TGTGCCAGCAGTACCCCGGGCACTAACTATGGCTACACCTTC
J gene: TRBJ2-5; D gene: .; V gene: TRBV6-1; CDR3 length: 13; clone size: many; CDR3 protein: CASRDLWEETQYF; CDR3 DNA: TGTGCCAGCAGGGACTTATGGGAGGAGACCCAGTACTTC
J gene: TRBJ2-7; D gene: TRBD2; V gene: TRBV24-1; CDR3 length: 14; clone size: many; CDR3 protein: CATSDSGGSYEQYF; CDR3 DNA: TGTGCCACCAGTGATTCGGGGGGAAGCTACGAGCAGTACTTC
J gene: TRBJ1-4; D gene: .; V gene: TRBV7-2; CDR3 length: 15; clone size: many; CDR3 protein: CASSLYSGSNEKLFF; CDR3 DNA: TGTGCCAGCAGCTTATATTCCGGGTCGAATGAAAAACTGTTTTTT
J gene: TRBJ2-4; D gene: .; V gene: TRBV7-2; CDR3 length: 13; clone size: many; CDR3 protein: CASSFLPQDIQYF; CDR3 DNA: TGTGCCAGCAGCTTCTTACCCCAGGACATTCAGTACTTC
J gene: TRBJ1-1; D gene: TRBD1; V gene: TRBV12-3/TRBV12-4; CDR3 length: 14; clone size: many; CDR3 protein: CASSLRGLATEAFF; CDR3 DNA: TGTGCCAGCAGTTTAAGGGGGCTAGCCACTGAAGCTTTCTTT
J gene: TRBJ2-1; D gene: TRBD1; V gene: TRBV28; CDR3 length: 16; clone size: .; CDR3 protein: CASSPPGTGGFNEQFF; CDR3 DNA: TGTGCCAGCAGTCCGCCAGGGACAGGGGGCTTCAATGAGCAGTTCTTC
J gene: TRBJ1-6; D gene: .; V gene: TRBV20-1; CDR3 length: 16; clone size: few; CDR3 protein: CSARDLTDDYNSPLHF; CDR3 DNA: TGCAGTGCTAGAGATCTTACGGATGACTATAATTCACCCCTCCACTTT
J gene: TRBJ1-5; D gene: TRBD1; V gene: TRBV28; CDR3 length: 16; clone size: many; CDR3 protein: CASSSLGQGDNQPQHF; CDR3 DNA: TGTGCCAGCAGTTCCCTAGGACAGGGGGACAATCAGCCCCAGCATTTT
J gene: TRBJ1-5; D gene: TRBD1; V gene: TRBV6-1; CDR3 length: 13; clone size: many; CDR3 protein: CASSLQGHQPQHF; CDR3 DNA: TGTGCCAGCAGTCTACAGGGGCACCAGCCCCAGCATTTT
J gene: TRBJ2-5; D gene: .; V gene: TRBV18; CDR3 length: 14; clone size: .; CDR3 protein: CASSPDPGAQTQYF; CDR3 DNA: TGTGCCAGCTCACCAGATCCCGGGGCACAGACCCAGTACTTC